The 15 T cell receptor beta chains below come from one sample, sequenced in a study of tumor-infiltrating lymphocytes in primary liver carcinoma. Joint extraction of RNA and DNA used about 17-32 mg of bulk tissue that was unsorted. The investigators made TCR beta cDNA from around 540 ng total RNA, using a constant-region primer. Three nested multiplex PCR rounds, a slightly modified ARM-PCR, produced the libraries for TCR beta. TRBV1-TRBV30 forward and Cbeta reverse primers drove the first two roughly 10-cycle rounds. TCRdb passed the multiplex PCR reads through MiXCR, listing each CDR3 protein once. The data contain more than 75,000 distinct CDR3 sequences, about three quarters of them seen just once; the ten biggest clones take up approximately 20%. The sequencing sample was made of liver tumor tissue from sampling region 1. Subset meaning: tumor region T1, superior pole. These receptors were taken from a man aged 35 to 55 with primary liver carcinoma and hepatitis B virus infection.

With regard to this clonotype: Mismatch with germline at one junction end may stem from a read error. The rearrangement uses TRBV11-1 and TRBJ2-1; TRBD2 aligns across 12 bases. In germline, CDR1 is SGHAT, CDR2 FQDESV (reference sequence). CDR3 length: 17 amino acids. Here the CDR3 reads CTSSLRLAGEVDKEQFF. The CDR3 nucleotides read TGTACCAGCAGCCTGAGACTAGCGGGAGAAGTTGACAAAGAGCAATTCTTC.

This clonotype showed up just a few times. V gene TRBV28 combines with J gene TRBJ1-1, with TRBD1 matching over 7 bases. V trimming: 5 bases; J trimming: 5 bases; junction bases outside the gene matches: 11. The V gene's germline CDR1 is MDHEN and CDR2 SYDVKM. This CDR3 comprises 15 residues. For the CDR3, the DNA is TGTGCCAGCAGTCCTTGGGTGCAGGGGGGGACTGAAGCTTTCTTT. Translating gives CASSPWVQGGTEAFF. Looking up the rest from reference TRBV28 and TRBJ1-1 gives the full variable domain: DVKVTQSSRYLVKRTGEKVFLECVQDMDHENMFWYRQDPGLGLRLIYFSYDVKMKEKGDIPEGYSVSREKKERFSLILESASTNQTSMYLCASSPWVQGGTEAFFGQGTRLTVV.

This chain connects TRBV28 to TRBJ2-2; D tentatively reads TRBD1 or TRBD2 (6 bases each). This CDR3 has 16 residues. In germline, CDR1 is MDHEN, CDR2 SYDVKM. Deletions cut 5 bases from V and 6 bases from J, with 19 bases between. This CDR3 is CASSPCKGGGAGELFF. As DNA, the CDR3 is TGTGCCAGCAGTCCCTGTAAAGGGGGAGGAGCCGGGGAGCTGTTTTTT.

This chain links TRBV6-5 with TRBJ2-6; possible D gene TRBD1, 6 bases. Trimming left V 11 bases short and J 4 bases short, with 21 bases between. Germline values: CDR1 MNHEY, CDR2 SVGAGI. The CDR3 sequence is 16 residues long. The CDR3 loop is CAGMAGDRSGANVLTF. CDR3 DNA: TGTGCCGGCATGGCAGGGGACCGATCCGGGGCCAACGTCCTGACTTTC.

This chain uses TRBV6-5 with TRBJ2-5, with 7 positions matching TRBD2. J gave up 5 bases and V 11 bases, and 14 bases lay outside the gene matches. The length of the CDR3 is 14 residues. Germline CDR1 reads MNHEY; CDR2 reads SVGAGI. This CDR3 is CAYSQAGSWETQYF. The DNA of the CDR3 is TGTGCCTACAGTCAAGCGGGATCTTGGGAGACCCAGTACTTC.

In this sample, this clonotype turned up once. The junction does not match germline at one end; this may be a read error. The V and J genes are TRBV6-5 and TRBJ1-1; D is ambiguous. The CDR3 sequence is 14 residues long. Looked up from germline, CDR1 is MNHEY and CDR2 is SVGAGI. CDR3 region: CASSFDDSSTEAFF. DNA for the CDR3: TGTGCCAGCAGTTTCGACGATTCGAGCACTGAAGCTTTCTTC.

As regards this clonotype: Germline is not matched at one junction end, which may reflect a read error. The gene calls are TRBV28 and TRBJ2-7, with 7 bases aligning to TRBD1. CDR1 MDHEN and CDR2 SYDVKM come from the germline V gene. The CDR3 totals 13 residues. The CDR3 here is CASKLTGVYEQCF. In DNA form, the CDR3 reads TGTGCCAGCAAGCTAACAGGGGTCTACGAGCAGTGCTTC.

Details on this clonotype: The junction does not match germline at one end; this may be a read error. The chain is built from TRBV4-1 and TRBJ2-1, with D possibly being TRBD1 (5 bases). CDR1 and CDR2 from the germline V gene are MGHRA and YSYEKL. This CDR3 spans 16 amino acids. In nucleotides, the CDR3 is TGCACCAGCAGCCGCGGACATGGGCCCCTCTACAATGAGCAGTTCTTC. It encodes CTSSRGHGPLYNEQFF.

Turning to this clonotype: One end of the junction fails to match germline, which may point to a read error. V and J are TRBV29-1 and TRBJ2-1, with D hard to call. This CDR3 contains 13 residues. Per germline, CDR1 SQVTM and CDR2 ANQGSEA. Here the CDR3 reads CNVERTVGNEQFF. The CDR3 DNA reads TGCAACGTTGAAAGAACAGTAGGAAATGAGCAGTTCTTC.

This clonotype was seen repeatedly, ten times or more. This chain connects TRBV10-2 to TRBJ2-1, with 8 bases that match TRBD2. Germline loops: CDR1 WSHSY, CDR2 SAAADI. Trimming took 5 bases from V and 10 from J; bases not matched to a gene: 7. This CDR3 has 13 amino acids. CDR3 coding DNA: TGCGCCAGCAGTCCCGGTAGCGGGATCGAGCAGTTCTTC. Its protein is CASSPGSGIEQFF.

J is TRBJ2-7 and V is TRBV6-5, with a tentative D call TRBD1 (6 bases). V was trimmed by 8 bases and J by 9 bases, leaving 29 bases between them. Germline assignment: CDR1 MNHEY and CDR2 SVGAGI. The CDR3 is made up of 16 amino acids. As DNA, the CDR3 is TGTGCCAGCTCCCAAGGGGGTAGTAGGGTCGACCACGGGCAGTACTTC. Amino acids: CASSQGGSRVDHGQYF.

The count of this clonotype is one. A read error is likely, as this CDR3 ends without the conserved phenylalanine or tryptophan. No DNA is shown, since the ends of the CDR3 on it are uncertain; the CDR3 is the one TCRdb lists. V and J are TRBV4-1 and TRBJ2-3; the DNA was not compared with TRBD1, the D call given in the table. Germline V lookup: CDR1 MGHRA, CDR2 YSYEKL. 14 amino acids form the CDR3, both terminal residues included. This chain's CDR3 is CASSPTGDTDTRYL.

To note about this clonotype: This may be a read error, as it is one base from a much larger clone. This sequence joins TRBV28 and TRBJ1-5, with 11 bases identical to TRBD1. The CDR3 extends over 16 amino acids. The V gene end was trimmed by 5 bases and the J gene end by 9 bases; junction bases not matched to a gene: 12. CDR1 is MDHEN, CDR2 SYDVKM, per germline. The CDR3 sequence is CASSPPRTGGGRPQHF. The CDR3 coding sequence is TGTGCCAGCAGTCCCCCTCGGACAGGGGGCGGCCGGCCCCAGCATTTT.

As to this clonotype: One end of the junction is discordant with germline, which a read error may explain. V gene TRBV12-3 or TRBV12-4 combines with J gene TRBJ1-2; D ambiguous. The CDR3 covers 16 residues. This CDR3 reads CTSSFFIGPEFYGYTF. The DNA of the CDR3 is TGTACCAGCAGTTTTTTCATTGGACCAGAATTCTATGGCTACACCTTC.

Concerning this clonotype: This may be a read error: a much more frequent sequence differs by one nucleotide. The chain recombines TRBV5-1 with TRBJ2-7, with a tentative D call TRBD1 (5 bases). Trimming cost V 4 bases and J 2 bases, with 10 bases left between them. In germline, CDR1 is SGHRS, CDR2 YFSETQ. The CDR3 runs to 13 residues. The CDR3 spells CASSIGQAYEQYF. Here the CDR3 DNA reads TGCGCCAGCAGCATCGGACAAGCCTACGAGCAGTACTTC.